The 16 T cell receptor beta chains presented below share a single source sample, sequenced in a study of blood T cell repertoires in COVID-19. Method: immunoSEQ multiplex PCR; TCRdb's copy keeps in-frame clones and lacks some. The sample lists approximately 82,000 clones; 80% to 95% were seen once. Sequencing input: peripheral blood. All receptors derive from a woman in her sixties or seventies with active COVID-19.

V gene TRBV24-1 combines with J gene TRBJ2-3, with TRBD2 matching over 7 bases. The ends lost 4 bases at V and 1 base at J; junction bases unmatched: 1. The germline gives CDR1 KGHDR, CDR2 SFDVKD. The CDR3 runs 14 residues. The CDR3 DNA reads as TGTGCCACCAGTGAAGCGGGGCGCACAGATACGCAGTATTTT. This sequence encodes CATSEAGRTDTQYF.

J is TRBJ2-1 and V is TRBV6-2 or TRBV6-3, with 8 bases aligning to TRBD2. In germline, CDR1 is MNHEY, CDR2 SVGEGT. Trimming cost V 3 bases and J 10 bases; bases outside gene matches: 17. The CDR3 has 17 amino acids. The CDR3 here is CASSYELGRAVDPEQFF. CDR3 DNA: TGTGCCAGCAGTTATGAACTCGGGAGGGCCGTCGACCCCGAGCAGTTCTTC.

The V and J genes are TRBV9 and TRBJ1-6; D is uncertain. Germline loops: CDR1 SGDLS, CDR2 YYNGEE. Trimming removed 6 bases at V and 7 bases at J, with 11 bases between. The CDR3 is 13 residues long. The DNA of the CDR3 is TGTGCCAGCAACTCAGGCGAAAATTCACCCCTCCACTTT. Its translation is CASNSGENSPLHF.

The CDR3: CASSTKMLAGDGDTDTQYF. CDR3 coding DNA: TGTGCCAGCAGCACGAAAATGCTAGCGGGAGACGGGGACACAGATACGCAGTATTTT. V is TRBV21-1 and J is TRBJ2-3; TRBD2 reflects the table's D call only, with no check against the DNA. TRBV21-1 is flagged as a pseudogene. The CDR3 totals 19 residues.

The CDR3 DNA sequence: TGCGCCAGCAGCCAAGATCACAGCCAAAGAAACACCATATATTTT. It is translated as CASSQDHSQRNTIYF. V is TRBV4-3 and J is TRBJ1-3; no definite D call. CDR3 size: 15 residues. Germline loops: CDR1 LGHNA, CDR2 YSLEER. The germline V and J ends were trimmed by 0 bases and 5 bases, with 11 bases remaining between them.

The CDR3 DNA is TGTGCCAGCAGCCCCACCACAGAGACCTACGAGCAGTACTTC. It specifies CASSPTTETYEQYF. This sequence joins TRBV2 and TRBJ2-7; no definite D call. CDR1 is SNHLY, CDR2 FYNNEI, per germline. The CDR3 loop spans 14 amino acids. Trimming shortened V by 6 bases and J by 2 bases, and 14 bases separated the two germline ends.

The chain carries TRBV7-9 and TRBJ1-1; TRBD1 might be the D (6 bases). In germline, CDR1 is SEHNR, CDR2 FQNEAQ (reference sequence). Deletions cut 7 bases from V and 2 bases from J, with 11 bases between. This CDR3 contains 13 residues. The CDR3 here is CASTEGDNTEAFF. The CDR3 DNA sequence: TGTGCCAGCACCGAGGGGGACAACACTGAAGCTTTCTTT.

The J gene is TRBJ1-3, the V gene TRBV9, with D tentatively TRBD1 (6 bases). There are 14 residues in the CDR3. Per the germline V gene, CDR1 is SGDLS and CDR2 is YYNGEE. V lost 5 bases to trimming and J lost 1 base, with 10 bases between them. This chain's CDR3 is CASSLQGSGNTIYF. CDR3 DNA: TGTGCCAGCAGTCTACAGGGTTCTGGAAACACCATATATTTT.

This clone was picked up a small number of times. The chain uses TRBV7-3 and TRBJ2-7; 10 bases match TRBD2. J was trimmed by 6 bases and V by 1 base; bases with no gene match: 12. This CDR3 has 17 amino acids. Germline CDR1 reads SGHTA; CDR2 reads FQGTGA. The CDR3: CASSLMASGRSGFEQYF. CDR3 nucleotides: TGTGCCAGCAGCTTAATGGCTAGCGGGAGATCTGGGTTCGAGCAGTACTTC.

This chain joins TRBV11-2 and TRBJ2-2, with 10 positions matching TRBD1. The trim removed 7 bases at V and 6 bases at J, leaving 5 bases unmatched. The CDR3 loop spans 14 amino acids. From germline, CDR1 is SGHAT and CDR2 FQNNGV. The CDR3 sequence: CASTRDRGSGELFF. CDR3 coding DNA: TGTGCCAGCACCCGGGACAGGGGTTCCGGGGAGCTGTTTTTT.

This clone was recorded once. J is TRBJ1-2 and V is TRBV19; D may be TRBD1 (6 bases). The CDR3 has 11 amino acids. V lost 10 bases to trimming and J lost 4 bases, with 10 bases between them. Per the germline V gene, CDR1 is LNHDA and CDR2 is SQIVND (reference sequence). Here the CDR3 DNA reads TGTGCCATTAAGGACAGCTATGGCTACACCTTC. Translated: CAIKDSYGYTF.

The chain is built from TRBV6-6 and TRBJ2-6, with D possibly being TRBD2 (6 bases). The germline V and J ends were trimmed by 6 bases and 0 bases, with 12 bases remaining between them. Germline-derived CDR1 and CDR2 are MNHNY and SVGAGI (reference sequence). This CDR3 contains 16 residues. The CDR3 region is CASSEGGFSGANVLTF. CDR3 bases: TGTGCCAGCAGCGAGGGAGGTTTCTCTGGGGCCAACGTCCTGACTTTC.

The CDR3 DNA reads as TGCAGCGTGTACAGGGACGGCACTGAAGCTTTCTTT. Encoded protein: CSVYRDGTEAFF. This chain connects TRBV29-1 to TRBJ1-1; D may be TRBD1 (6 bases). The V gene lost 6 bases and the J gene lost 4 bases, with 12 bases spanning the gap. This CDR3 has 12 amino acids. CDR1 is SQVTM and CDR2 is ANQGSEA in the germline V gene.

This chain connects TRBV29-1 to TRBJ2-7; 7 bases are a match to TRBD2. V was pared by 6 bases and J by 3 bases, with 11 bases of the junction left unmatched. CDR1 SQVTM and CDR2 ANQGSEA come from the germline V gene. There are 14 residues in the CDR3. CDR3 nucleotide sequence: TGCAGCGTGGCGCACACCGGGGGGATCTACGAGCAGTACTTC. Translating gives CSVAHTGGIYEQYF.

The chain is built from TRBV24-1 and TRBJ2-1; D is unresolved. The V end lost 0 bases, the J end lost 0 bases, and 5 bases lay between the germline ends. Germline CDR1 KGHDR, CDR2 SFDVKD. CDR3 length equals 15 residues. The DNA for the CDR3 is TGTGCCACCAGTGATTTGTCCAACTCCTACAATGAGCAGTTCTTC. Encoded protein: CATSDLSNSYNEQFF.

The V and J genes are TRBV4-3 and TRBJ1-1; D unclear. Germline V CDR1 and CDR2: LGHNA, YSLEER. Trimming cost V 3 bases and J 0 bases, with 5 bases left between them. This CDR3 has 13 amino acids. CDR3 region: CASSHLMNTEAFF. Here the CDR3 DNA reads TGCGCCAGCAGCCACCTTATGAACACTGAAGCTTTCTTT.